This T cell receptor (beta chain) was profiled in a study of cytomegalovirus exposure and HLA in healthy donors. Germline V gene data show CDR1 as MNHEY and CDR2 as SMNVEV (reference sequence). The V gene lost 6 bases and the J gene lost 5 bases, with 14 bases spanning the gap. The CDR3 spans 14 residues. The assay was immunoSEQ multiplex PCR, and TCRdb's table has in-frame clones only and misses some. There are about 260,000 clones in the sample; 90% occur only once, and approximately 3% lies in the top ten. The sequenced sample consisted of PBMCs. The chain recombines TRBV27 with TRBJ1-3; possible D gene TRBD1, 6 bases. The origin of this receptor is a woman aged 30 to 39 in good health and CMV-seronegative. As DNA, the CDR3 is TGTGCCAGCAGAACAGGGCCTCCACGAAACACCATATATTTT. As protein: CASRTGPPRNTIYF.